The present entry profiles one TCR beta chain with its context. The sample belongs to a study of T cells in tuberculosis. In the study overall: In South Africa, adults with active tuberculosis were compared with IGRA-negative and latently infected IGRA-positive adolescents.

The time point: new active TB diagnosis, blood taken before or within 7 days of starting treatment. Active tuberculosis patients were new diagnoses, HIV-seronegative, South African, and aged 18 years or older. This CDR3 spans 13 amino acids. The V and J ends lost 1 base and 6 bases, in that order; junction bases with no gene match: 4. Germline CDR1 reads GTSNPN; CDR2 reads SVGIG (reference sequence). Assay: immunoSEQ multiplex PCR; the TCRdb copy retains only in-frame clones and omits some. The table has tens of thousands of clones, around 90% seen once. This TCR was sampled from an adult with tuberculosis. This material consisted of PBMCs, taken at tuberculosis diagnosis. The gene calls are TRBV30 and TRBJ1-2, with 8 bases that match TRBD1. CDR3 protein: CAWSALTGDGYTF. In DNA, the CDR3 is TGTGCCTGGAGTGCCCTGACAGGGGATGGCTACACCTTC.